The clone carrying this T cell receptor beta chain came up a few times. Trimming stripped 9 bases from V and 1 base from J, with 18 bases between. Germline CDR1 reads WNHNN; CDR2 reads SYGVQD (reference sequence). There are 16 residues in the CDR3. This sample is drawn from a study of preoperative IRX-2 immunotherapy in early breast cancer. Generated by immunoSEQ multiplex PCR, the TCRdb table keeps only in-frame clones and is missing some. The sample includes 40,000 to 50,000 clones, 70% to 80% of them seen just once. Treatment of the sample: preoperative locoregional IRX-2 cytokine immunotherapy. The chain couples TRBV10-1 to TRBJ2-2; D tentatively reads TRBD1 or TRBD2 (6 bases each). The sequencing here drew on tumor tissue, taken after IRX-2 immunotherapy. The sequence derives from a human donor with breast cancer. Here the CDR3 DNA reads TGCGCCAGTTCGGGGCCCGGGGGCTGGAACACCGGGGAGCTGTTTTTT. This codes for CASSGPGGWNTGELFF.